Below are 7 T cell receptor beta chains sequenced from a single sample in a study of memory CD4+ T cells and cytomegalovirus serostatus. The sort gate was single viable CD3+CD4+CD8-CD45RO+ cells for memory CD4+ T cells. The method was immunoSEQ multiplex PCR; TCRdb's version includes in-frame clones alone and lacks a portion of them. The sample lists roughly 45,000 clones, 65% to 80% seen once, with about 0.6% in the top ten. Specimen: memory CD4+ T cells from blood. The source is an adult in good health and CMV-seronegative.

The CDR3 sequence is CASSPPERQDTQYF. DNA for the CDR3: TGTGCCAGCAGCCCCCCCGAAAGGCAAGATACGCAGTATTTT. The chain employs TRBV5-4 and TRBJ2-3; unclear D gene. The V and J ends lost 4 bases and 5 bases respectively, with 14 bases between them. The germline CDR1 and CDR2 sequences are SGHNT and YYREEE (reference sequence). This CDR3 is built from 14 residues.

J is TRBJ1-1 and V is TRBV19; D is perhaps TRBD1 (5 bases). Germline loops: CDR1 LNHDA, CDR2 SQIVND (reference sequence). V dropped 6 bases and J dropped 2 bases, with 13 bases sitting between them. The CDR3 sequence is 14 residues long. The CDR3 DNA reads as TGTGCCAGTAGCCCCCAGGGACTAAACACTGAAGCTTTCTTT. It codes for CASSPQGLNTEAFF.

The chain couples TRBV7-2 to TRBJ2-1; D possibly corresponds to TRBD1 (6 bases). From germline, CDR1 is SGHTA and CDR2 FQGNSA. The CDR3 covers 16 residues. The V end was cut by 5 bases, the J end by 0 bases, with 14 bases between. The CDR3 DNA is TGTGCCAGCAGCAGAGCCGGGACAAACTCCTACAATGAGCAGTTCTTC. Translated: CASSRAGTNSYNEQFF.

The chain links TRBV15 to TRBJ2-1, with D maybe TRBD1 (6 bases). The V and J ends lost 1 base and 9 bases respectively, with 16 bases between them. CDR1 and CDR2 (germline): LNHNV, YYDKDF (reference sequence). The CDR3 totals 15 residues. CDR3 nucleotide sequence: TGTGCCACCAGCAGAGGGTCAGGGGCCGCAGGTGAGCAGTTCTTC. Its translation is CATSRGSGAAGEQFF.

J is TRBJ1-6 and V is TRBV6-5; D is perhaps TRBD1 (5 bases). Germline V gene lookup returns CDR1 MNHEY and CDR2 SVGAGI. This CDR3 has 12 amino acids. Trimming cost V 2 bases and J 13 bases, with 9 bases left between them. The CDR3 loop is CASSYGGFPLHF. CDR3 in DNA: TGTGCCAGCAGTTACGGGGGTTTTCCCCTCCACTTT.

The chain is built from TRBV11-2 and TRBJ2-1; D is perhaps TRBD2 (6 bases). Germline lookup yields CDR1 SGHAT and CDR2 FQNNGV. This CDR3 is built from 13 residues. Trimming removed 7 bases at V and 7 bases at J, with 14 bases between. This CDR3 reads CASTPEGRNEQFF. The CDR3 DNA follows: TGTGCCAGCACCCCGGAGGGTCGGAATGAGCAGTTCTTC.

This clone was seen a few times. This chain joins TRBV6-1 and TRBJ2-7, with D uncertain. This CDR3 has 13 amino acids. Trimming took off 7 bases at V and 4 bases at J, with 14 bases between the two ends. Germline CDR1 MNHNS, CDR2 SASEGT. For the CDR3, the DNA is TGTGCCAGCACTCCCCGAGCAAATTACGAGCAGTACTTC. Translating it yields CASTPRANYEQYF.